The 26 T cell receptor beta chains below come from one sample, sequenced in a study of immune evolution from preneoplasia to lung adenocarcinoma. Measured with immunoSEQ multiplex PCR; TCRdb has only the in-frame clones, and not every one. The sample consists of about 3,900 clones, around 90% of them appearing once. Source material: FFPE minimally invasive lung adenocarcinoma tissue. The receptors come from an older donor with lung adenocarcinoma.

The chain uses TRBV7-6 and TRBJ2-7, with a tentative D call TRBD2 (7 bases). Germline V lookup: CDR1 SGHVS, CDR2 FNYEAQ. CDR3 size: 15 residues. V was shortened by 5 bases and J by 0 bases, with 14 bases between the two germline ends. The DNA of the CDR3 is TGTGCCAGCAGCCCATGGGGGGGCGGCTCCTACGAGCAGTACTTC. It codes for CASSPWGGGSYEQYF. Looking up the rest from reference TRBV7-6 and TRBJ2-7 gives the full variable domain: GAGVSQSPRYKVTKRGQDVALRCDPISGHVSLYWYRQALGQGPEFLTYFNYEAQQDKSGLPNDRFSAERPEGSISTLTIQRTEQRDSAMYRCASSPWGGGSYEQYFGPGTRLTVT.

The chain carries TRBV27 and TRBJ1-1, with D possibly being TRBD1 (5 bases). With 4 bases removed from V and 6 bases from J, the gap between germline ends came to 12 bases. Germline V gene sequence: CDR1 MNHEY, CDR2 SMNVEV (reference sequence). The CDR3 is 13 amino acids. CDR3 sequence (DNA): TGTGCCAGCAGTTCTCTGGGGGGTGCTGAAGCTTTCTTT. Translating it yields CASSSLGGAEAFF.

This clone was detected once. V usage is TRBV14 and J usage is TRBJ2-7; maybe TRBD2 (5 bases). The CDR3 has 14 residues. Germline CDR1 is SGHDN and CDR2 is FVKESK. Trimming shortened V by 3 bases and J by 4 bases, and 13 bases separated the two germline ends. The DNA for the CDR3 is TGTGCCAGCAGCCACAGGTCAGGCGGGTACGAGCAGTACTTC. This translates into CASSHRSGGYEQYF. Together with reference TRBV14 and TRBJ2-7, the CDR3 gives the full variable domain: EAGVTQFPSHSVIEKGQTVTLRCDPISGHDNLYWYRRVMGKEIKFLLHFVKESKQDESGMPNNRFLAERTGGTYSTLKVQPAELEDSGVYFCASSHRSGGYEQYFGPGTRLTVT.

V is TRBV19 and J is TRBJ2-1; no definite D call. V was clipped by 3 bases and J by 0 bases, with 9 bases between them. The CDR3 contains 15 residues. The germline CDR1 and CDR2 sequences are LNHDA and SQIVND (reference sequence). The DNA for the CDR3 is TGTGCCAGTAGTATTCAGGCCCGCTCCTACAATGAGCAGTTCTTC. Translation gives CASSIQARSYNEQFF.

This chain connects TRBV25-1 to TRBJ1-5; D gene uncertain. V lost 5 bases, J lost 0 bases, and 8 bases lay in between. This CDR3 has 14 residues. The germline CDR1 and CDR2 sequences are MGHDK and SYGVNS. CDR3 sequence (DNA): TGTGCCAGCAGTAAGGGTTATAGCAATCAGCCCCAGCATTTT. It encodes CASSKGYSNQPQHF.

The V and J genes are TRBV28 and TRBJ2-7; 14 bases fit TRBD2. This CDR3 comprises 15 residues. The germline CDR1 and CDR2 sequences are MDHEN and SYDVKM. V lost 5 bases, J lost 7 bases, and 7 bases stayed unmatched. In DNA, the CDR3 is TGTGCCAGCAGTCTGGGGACTAGCGGGGGTATTGAGCAGTACTTC. It yields the protein CASSLGTSGGIEQYF.

The genes are TRBV6-1 and TRBJ1-1; possible D gene TRBD1, 6 bases. Germline CDR1 and CDR2: MNHNS and SASEGT. The CDR3 spans 12 residues. V shed 2 bases and J shed 10 bases, with 11 bases lying between them. The chain's CDR3 is CASSETGTRAFF. The CDR3 DNA reads as TGTGCCAGCAGTGAAACCGGGACAAGAGCTTTCTTT.

This clone has only one observation. The V and J genes are TRBV7-8 and TRBJ2-7; no reliable D call. Germline CDR1 reads SGHVS; CDR2 reads FQNEAQ. The CDR3 contains 13 residues. Deletions cut 4 bases from V and 0 bases from J, with 7 bases between. DNA for the CDR3: TGTGCCAGCAGCTCCCAGAGCTCCTACGAGCAGTACTTC. Residues: CASSSQSSYEQYF.

J is TRBJ2-1 and V is TRBV13; tentative D call: TRBD2 (6 bases). The germline gives CDR1 PRHDT, CDR2 FYEKMQ (reference sequence). The length of the CDR3 is 13 residues. With 8 bases removed from V and 7 bases from J, the gap between germline ends came to 15 bases. The CDR3 loop is CASSGGPGNEQFF. In nucleotides, the CDR3 is TGTGCCAGCTCAGGAGGGCCTGGGAATGAGCAGTTCTTC. The entire variable domain, with the rest obtained from reference TRBV13 and TRBJ2-1, is as follows: AAGVIQSPRHLIKEKRETATLKCYPIPRHDTVYWYQQGPGQDPQFLISFYEKMQSDKGSIPDRFSAQQFSDYHSELNMSSLELGDSALYFCASSGGPGNEQFFGPGTRLTVL.

The chain is built from TRBV29-1 and TRBJ2-7; D may correspond to TRBD1 or TRBD2 (5 bases each). The CDR3 covers 15 residues. The ends were cut back, 6 bases at V and 1 base at J, with 19 bases in the middle. CDR1 is SQVTM and CDR2 is ANQGSEA in the germline V gene. The CDR3 nucleotides are TGCAGCGTGGGAATAGGGACGACGGATTCCTACGAGCAGTACTTC. Encoded protein: CSVGIGTTDSYEQYF.

Only one count was recorded for this clone. The gene calls are TRBV9 and TRBJ2-2; D gene unclear. Trimming removed 0 bases from V and 6 bases from J, with 3 bases in between. The CDR3 consists of 12 residues. Germline lookup yields CDR1 SGDLS and CDR2 YYNGEE. The CDR3 region has the DNA TGTGCCAGCAGCGTAGCTGCCGGGGAGCTGTTTTTT. Residues: CASSVAAGELFF.

This clone was detected a few times. The rearrangement links TRBV5-6 to TRBJ1-3, with unresolved D. The germline V gene encodes CDR1 SGHDT and CDR2 YYEEEE. The V end was cut by 4 bases, the J end by 0 bases, with 11 bases between. The CDR3 runs 15 residues. Here the CDR3 reads CASSAGPSSGNTIYF. For the CDR3, the DNA is TGTGCCAGCAGCGCCGGGCCGAGCTCTGGAAACACCATATATTTT.

This chain uses TRBV27 with TRBJ2-7; perhaps TRBD2 as D (5 bases). V was clipped by 4 bases and J by 0 bases, with 10 bases between them. Germline loops: CDR1 MNHEY, CDR2 SMNVEV (reference sequence). CDR3 length: 14 amino acids. Here the CDR3 DNA reads TGTGCCAGCAGTTCAAGCGGAAGCTCCTACGAGCAGTACTTC. Amino acid sequence: CASSSSGSSYEQYF.

The V gene is TRBV30, the J gene TRBJ1-2; no firm D call. V gave up 0 bases and J gave up 8 bases, with 10 bases separating them. CDR3 size: 12 residues. In germline, CDR1 is GTSNPN, CDR2 SVGIG (reference sequence). CDR3 nucleotide sequence: TGTGCCTGGAGTGTGCCCCCCTCCGGCTACACCTTC. Protein product: CAWSVPPSGYTF.

The CDR3 region is CSVTGTEPYEQYF. The CDR3 DNA sequence: TGCAGCGTGACCGGGACAGAGCCATACGAGCAGTACTTC. This chain uses TRBV29-1 with TRBJ2-7; TRBD1 agrees at 7 bases. V trimming: 6 bases; J trimming: 4 bases; junction bases outside the gene matches: 9. The CDR3 spans 13 residues. Germline CDR1 SQVTM, CDR2 ANQGSEA.

V gene TRBV30 combines with J gene TRBJ2-2; 10 bases match TRBD1. This CDR3 comprises 19 residues. The trim removed 3 bases at V and 0 bases at J, leaving 13 bases unmatched. Germline V gives CDR1 GTSNPN, CDR2 SVGIG (reference sequence). The CDR3 is CAWRSGTGVGVSNTGELFF. As DNA, the CDR3 is TGTGCCTGGAGGTCCGGGACAGGGGTGGGGGTTTCGAACACCGGGGAGCTGTTTTTT. Drawing the rest from reference TRBV30 and TRBJ2-2, the complete variable domain is SQTIHQWPATLVQPVGSPLSLECTVEGTSNPNLYWYRQAAGRGLQLLFYSVGIGQISSEVPQNLSASRPQDRQFILSSKKLLLSDSGFYLCAWRSGTGVGVSNTGELFFGEGSRLTVL.

The chain is built from TRBV6-4 and TRBJ2-2; D not resolved. The CDR3 runs 13 residues. The germline V and J ends were trimmed by 0 bases and 3 bases, with 2 bases remaining between them. Germline-derived CDR1 and CDR2 are MRHNA and SNTAGT. For the CDR3, the DNA is TGTGCCAGCAGTGACTCATACACCGGGGAGCTGTTTTTT. Translating gives CASSDSYTGELFF.

For this clone: Other DNA variants within this sample encode the same CDR3. This chain joins TRBV7-9 and TRBJ2-5, with 10 positions matching TRBD2. There are 15 residues in the CDR3. Germline-derived CDR1 and CDR2 are SEHNR and FQNEAQ (reference sequence). Trimming took 2 bases from V and 4 from J; bases not matched to a gene: 4. The CDR3 protein is CASSLSAGGGETQYF. The CDR3 DNA is TGTGCCAGCAGCTTATCAGCGGGGGGGGGAGAGACCCAGTACTTC.

The genes are TRBV5-1 and TRBJ2-7; 9 positions agree with TRBD2. Per the germline V gene, CDR1 is SGHRS and CDR2 is YFSETQ. The CDR3 length is 15 residues. The trim removed 0 bases at V and 2 bases at J, leaving 3 bases unmatched. The CDR3 sequence: CASSLEASGTYEQYF. The DNA for the CDR3 is TGCGCCAGCAGCTTGGAGGCTAGCGGGACCTACGAGCAGTACTTC.

The V gene is TRBV6-6, the J gene TRBJ2-2; 8 nucleotides align to TRBD2. V gave up 7 bases and J gave up 4 bases; unmatched junction bases: 11. The CDR3 runs 16 residues. Germline CDR1 reads MNHNY; CDR2 reads SVGAGI (reference sequence). CDR3 DNA: TGTGCCAGCACCGTAACTAGCGGTCCTATCACCGGGGAGCTGTTTTTT. Translated: CASTVTSGPITGELFF.

V and J are TRBV6-5 and TRBJ2-2; TRBD2 agrees at 7 bases. V was pared by 6 bases and J by 4 bases, with 5 bases of the junction left unmatched. Germline V gene sequence: CDR1 MNHEY, CDR2 SVGAGI. This CDR3 has 14 amino acids. The CDR3 sequence: CASRGGPGTGELFF. The DNA of the CDR3 is TGTGCCAGCAGGGGAGGGCCGGGCACCGGGGAGCTGTTTTTT.

The rearrangement links TRBV28 to TRBJ2-2; D gene unclear. CDR1 is MDHEN, CDR2 SYDVKM, per germline. The CDR3 covers 11 residues. The germline V and J ends were trimmed by 5 bases and 7 bases, with 5 bases remaining between them. CDR3 loop: CASSAYGELFF. Written as DNA, the CDR3 is TGTGCCAGCAGTGCTTACGGGGAGCTGTTTTTT.

The chain carries TRBV9 and TRBJ2-3; D may be TRBD2 (5 bases). Between the trimmed V and J ends, which lost 0 bases and 0 bases, there was a span of 14 bases. This CDR3 is built from 17 residues. Germline V gene sequence: CDR1 SGDLS, CDR2 YYNGEE. CDR3 in amino acids: CASSVAPDYHSTDTQYF. The CDR3, as DNA: TGTGCCAGCAGCGTAGCTCCCGACTACCATAGCACAGATACGCAGTATTTT.

V usage is TRBV11-2 and J usage is TRBJ1-1; TRBD1 agrees at 8 bases. The CDR3 loop spans 18 amino acids. The germline V gene has CDR1 SGHAT and CDR2 FQNNGV. Unmatched junction bases numbered 17, after V lost 1 base and J lost 7 bases. CDR3 region: CASSLVRQGRAGSNEAFF. The CDR3 coding sequence is TGTGCCAGCAGCTTAGTCCGACAGGGGCGGGCAGGCAGTAATGAAGCTTTCTTT.

The J gene is TRBJ2-2, the V gene TRBV30, with 7 nucleotides matching TRBD1. CDR1 is GTSNPN, CDR2 SVGIG, per germline (reference sequence). With 5 bases clipped from V and 5 bases from J, the junction kept 8 bases outside the gene matches. CDR3 length: 14 residues. This chain's CDR3 is CAWRDSLETGELFF. The DNA of the CDR3 is TGTGCCTGGCGGGACAGCCTCGAGACCGGGGAGCTGTTTTTT.

The chain has TRBV2 and TRBJ1-5, with D perhaps TRBD1 (5 bases). Germline V gives CDR1 SNHLY, CDR2 FYNNEI. This CDR3 contains 14 residues. The ends were cut back, 5 bases at V and 3 bases at J, with 11 bases in the middle. CDR3 in amino acids: CASSPPTVNQPQHF. DNA for the CDR3: TGTGCCAGCAGTCCCCCGACAGTCAATCAGCCCCAGCATTTT.